The source of this T cell receptor beta chain is a study of blood T cell repertoires in COVID-19. Study at large: Spain, Italy and the United States supplied samples that represented acute and convalescent COVID-19. PBMCs, B-cell-depleted T cells, or T cells were the source of the cDNA or gDNA that made up the material.

Per the original methods: Estimated nucleated cell counts came from reference gene primer amplification. Assay used: immunoSEQ multiplex PCR; TCRdb lists only in-frame clones, some missing. That table supplies the V and J calls and clone size; D and trimming were determined from the DNA. Among about 23,000 clones, 75% to 95% were seen once, and the ten largest hold about a sixth. This clone was seen just once. Germline V gene lookup returns CDR1 SGHVS and CDR2 FQNEAQ. The V and J ends lost 6 bases and 5 bases, in that order; junction bases with no gene match: 14. The CDR3 totals 17 residues. The sequence was obtained from a human donor in a cohort sampled during active COVID-19. The sample was peripheral blood. This sequence joins TRBV7-8 and TRBJ2-5; 11 bases map to TRBD2. The CDR3 loop is CASSGSGGALRRETQYF. CDR3 nucleotides: TGTGCCAGCAGTGGTAGCGGGGGGGCCTTACGAAGGGAGACCCAGTACTTC.